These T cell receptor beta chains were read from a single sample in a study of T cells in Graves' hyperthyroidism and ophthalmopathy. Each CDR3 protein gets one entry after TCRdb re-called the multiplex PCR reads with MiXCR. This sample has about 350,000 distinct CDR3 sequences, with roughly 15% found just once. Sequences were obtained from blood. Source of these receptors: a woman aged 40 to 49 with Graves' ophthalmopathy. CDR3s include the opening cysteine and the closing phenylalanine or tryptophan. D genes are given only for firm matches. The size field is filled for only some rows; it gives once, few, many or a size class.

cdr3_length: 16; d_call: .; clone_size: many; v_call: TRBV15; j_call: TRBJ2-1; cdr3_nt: TGTGCCACCAGCAGACCCCATCTAGCACTAAAGGGTGAGCAGTTCTTC; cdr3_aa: CATSRPHLALKGEQFF
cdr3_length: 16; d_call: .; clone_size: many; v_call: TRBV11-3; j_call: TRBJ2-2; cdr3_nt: TGTGCCAGCAGCTTCACCGGGACAAAGAACACCGGGGAGCTGTTTTTT; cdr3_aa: CASSFTGTKNTGELFF
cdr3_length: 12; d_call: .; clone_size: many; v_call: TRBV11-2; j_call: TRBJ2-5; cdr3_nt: TGTGCCAGCAGCTTAGGGTGGAGGGACCAGTACTTC; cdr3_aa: CASSLGWRDQYF
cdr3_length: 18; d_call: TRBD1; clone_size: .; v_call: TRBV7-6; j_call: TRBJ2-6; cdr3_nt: TGTGCCAGCAGCTCAAGGCCGGGACAGGGCTCAGGGGCCAACGTCCTGACTTTC; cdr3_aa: CASSSRPGQGSGANVLTF
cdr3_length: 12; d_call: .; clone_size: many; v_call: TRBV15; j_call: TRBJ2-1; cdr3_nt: TGTGCCACCAGCAGAGATTTCAGGGAGCAGTTCTTC; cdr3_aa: CATSRDFREQFF
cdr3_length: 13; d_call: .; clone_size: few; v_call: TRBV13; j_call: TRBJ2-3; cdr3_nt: TGTGCCAGCAGCTTGAGTCAGCCAGATACGCAGTATTTT; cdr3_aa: CASSLSQPDTQYF
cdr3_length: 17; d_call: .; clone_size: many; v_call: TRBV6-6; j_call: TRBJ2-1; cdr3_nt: TGTGCCAGCAGTTACTCGCGTCGGCAGGGAATATACAATGAGCAGTTCTTC; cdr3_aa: CASSYSRRQGIYNEQFF
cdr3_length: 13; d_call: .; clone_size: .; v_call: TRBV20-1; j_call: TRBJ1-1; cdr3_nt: TGCAGTGCTAGAGATCTGTTGCAGGAGAGAGCTTTCTTT; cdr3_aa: CSARDLLQERAFF
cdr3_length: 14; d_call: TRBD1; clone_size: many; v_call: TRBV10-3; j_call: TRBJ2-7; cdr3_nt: TGTGCCATCAGCGATGGACAGGTTCGATACGAGCAGTACTTC; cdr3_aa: CAISDGQVRYEQYF
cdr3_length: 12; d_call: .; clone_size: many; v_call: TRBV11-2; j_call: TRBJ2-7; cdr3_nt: TGTGCCAGCAGCTTGCACAGCTACGAGCAGTACTTC; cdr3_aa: CASSLHSYEQYF
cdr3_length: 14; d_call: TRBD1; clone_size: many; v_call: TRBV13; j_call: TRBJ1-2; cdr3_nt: TGTGCCAGCAGCGCGGACAGGGTACCGTCCGGCTACACCTTC; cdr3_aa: CASSADRVPSGYTF
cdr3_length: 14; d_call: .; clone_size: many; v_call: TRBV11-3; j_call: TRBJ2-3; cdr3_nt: TGTGCCAGCAGCTCCTCGGGCCTTACAGATACGCAGTATTTT; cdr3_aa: CASSSSGLTDTQYF
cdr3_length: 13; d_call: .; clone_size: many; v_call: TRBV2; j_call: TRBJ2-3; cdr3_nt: TGTGCCAGCATTTGGAATTGGGGGGATACGCAGTATTTT; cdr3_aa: CASIWNWGDTQYF
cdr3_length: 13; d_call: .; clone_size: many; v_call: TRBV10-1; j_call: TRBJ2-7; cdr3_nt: TGCGCCAGCAGTGCCGGGTCATCCTACGAGCAGTACTTC; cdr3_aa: CASSAGSSYEQYF
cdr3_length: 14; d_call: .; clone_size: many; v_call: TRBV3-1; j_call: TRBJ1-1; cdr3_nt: TGTGCCAGCAGCCAAGGGACGGTGAACACTGAAGCTTTCTTT; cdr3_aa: CASSQGTVNTEAFF
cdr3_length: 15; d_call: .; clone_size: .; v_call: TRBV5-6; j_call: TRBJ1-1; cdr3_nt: TGTGCCAGCAGCTTGGTCCCCCTGATGAACACTGAAGCTTTCTTT; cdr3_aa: CASSLVPLMNTEAFF
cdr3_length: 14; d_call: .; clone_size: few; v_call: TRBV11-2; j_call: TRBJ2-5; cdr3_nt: TGTGCCAGCAGCTCTGGACACCGACAAGAGACCCAGTACTTC; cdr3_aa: CASSSGHRQETQYF
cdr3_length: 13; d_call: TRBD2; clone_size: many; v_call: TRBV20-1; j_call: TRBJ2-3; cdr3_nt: TGCAGCGCATTGCTAGCGGGAGGAGATACGCAGTATTTT; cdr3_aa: CSALLAGGDTQYF
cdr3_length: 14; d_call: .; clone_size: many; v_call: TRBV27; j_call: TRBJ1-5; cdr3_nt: TGTGCCAGCAGTCAGCAGGGGTTCAATCAGCCCCAGCATTTT; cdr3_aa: CASSQQGFNQPQHF
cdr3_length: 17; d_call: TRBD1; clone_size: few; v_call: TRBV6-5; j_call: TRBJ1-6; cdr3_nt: TGTGCCAGCAGCTACGACTACAGGGGGCCCTATAATTCACCCCTCCACTTT; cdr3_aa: CASSYDYRGPYNSPLHF
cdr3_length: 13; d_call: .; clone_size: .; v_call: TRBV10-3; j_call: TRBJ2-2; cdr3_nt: TGTGCCGTATCGTCGGGACAAACCGGGGAGCTGTTTTTT; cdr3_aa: CAVSSGQTGELFF
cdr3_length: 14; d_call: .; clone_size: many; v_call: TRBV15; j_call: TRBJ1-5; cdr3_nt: TGTGCCACCAGTTGGGCGGGGAGTAATCAGCCCCAGCATTTT; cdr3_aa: CATSWAGSNQPQHF
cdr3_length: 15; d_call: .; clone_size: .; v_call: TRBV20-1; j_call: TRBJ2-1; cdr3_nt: TGCAGTGCCTATCCTCCCCGGGTCCCGTACAATGAGCAGTTCTTC; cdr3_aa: CSAYPPRVPYNEQFF
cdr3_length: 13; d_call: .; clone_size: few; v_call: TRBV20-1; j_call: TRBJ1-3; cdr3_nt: TGCAGTGCTAGAGTCGACTCTGGAAACACCATATATTTT; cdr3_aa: CSARVDSGNTIYF